This T cell receptor beta chain stems from a study of regulatory T cells in long-lasting Graves disease. By sample share, this clonotype is medium-sized (0.01 to 0.1%). J gave up 4 bases and V 3 bases, and 4 bases lay outside the gene matches. The CDR3 spans 13 residues. CDR1 and CDR2 (germline): DFQATT, SNEGSKA (reference sequence). The TCR beta library used iRepertoire HTBI primers with Arm-PCR amplification of CDR3. TCRdb reprocessed the multiplex PCR reads via MiXCR and lists one record per CDR3 protein. The table lists more than 300,000 distinct CDR3 sequences, over 9.5% of them singletons. Sample time point: newly diagnosed GD, antithyroid drugs for less than 3 months. The TCR library was made from RNA extracted from PBMCs. This same sample was also part of a study on T cells in Graves' hyperthyroidism and ophthalmopathy. That study adds: First-round RT-PCR with HTBI primers amplified the TCR CDR3 region.

Material: peripheral blood mononuclear cells (PBMCs), obtained at new diagnosis, from a patient treated with antithyroid drugs. The TCR sequence derives from a woman aged 18 to 35 with Graves disease. V is TRBV20-1 and J is TRBJ1-1; TRBD1 matches 8 bases. CDR3 bases: TGCAGTGCTAGCAGGGGGCGCGTCACTGAAGCTTTCTTT. Its protein is CSASRGRVTEAFF.